Below are 6 T cell receptor beta chains sequenced from a single sample in a study of cytomegalovirus exposure and HLA in healthy donors. Vbeta (60) and Jbeta (13) primers were used in the PCR. Assay: immunoSEQ multiplex PCR; the TCRdb copy retains only in-frame clones and omits some. Among about 120,000 clones, over 65% were seen once, and the ten largest hold under 4.5%. The material sequenced was PBMCs. Receptors were obtained from a man aged 40-55 years in good health and CMV-seropositive.

The chain is built from TRBV9 and TRBJ1-1, with 8 nucleotides matching TRBD1. The germline gives CDR1 SGDLS, CDR2 YYNGEE. V shed 5 bases, J shed 5 bases, and the junction held 11 bases outside the gene matches. The CDR3 totals 15 residues. The CDR3 is CASSIGGQGATEAFF. The CDR3 nucleotides are TGTGCCAGCAGTATTGGTGGGCAGGGGGCGACTGAAGCTTTCTTT.

This clone was seen a handful of times. J is TRBJ1-5 and V is TRBV27, with D perhaps TRBD1 (6 bases). The V end lost 6 bases, the J end lost 0 bases, and 9 bases lay between the germline ends. This CDR3 contains 14 residues. The germline gives CDR1 MNHEY, CDR2 SMNVEV (reference sequence). The CDR3 loop reads CASSHRDSNQPQHF. CDR3 sequence (DNA): TGTGCCAGCAGCCACAGGGATAGCAATCAGCCCCAGCATTTT.

V usage is TRBV9 and J usage is TRBJ1-1; D is perhaps TRBD1 (5 bases). Looked up from germline, CDR1 is SGDLS and CDR2 is YYNGEE. Trimming took off 4 bases at V and 1 base at J, with 8 bases between the two ends. This CDR3 spans 13 amino acids. The CDR3 DNA follows: TGTGCCAGCAGCCAGGGCCGGAACACTGAAGCTTTCTTT. It encodes CASSQGRNTEAFF.

The gene calls are TRBV5-1 and TRBJ2-3; weak D call: TRBD1 (5 bases). V lost 3 bases, J lost 1 base, and 12 bases lay in between. This CDR3 has 15 residues. The germline gives CDR1 SGHRS, CDR2 YFSETQ. The CDR3 protein is CASSWGLGGTDTQYF. The CDR3 DNA reads TGCGCCAGCAGCTGGGGTCTAGGGGGCACAGATACGCAGTATTTT.

V and J are TRBV6-5 and TRBJ2-1, with 12 bases aligning to TRBD2. Per the germline V gene, CDR1 is MNHEY and CDR2 is SVGAGI. With V trimmed by 2 bases and J by 7 bases, 3 bases remained unmatched. This CDR3 is built from 15 residues. Here the CDR3 DNA reads TGTGCCAGCAGTTACCTAGCGGGAGGGGGGAATGAGCAGTTCTTC. This gives the protein CASSYLAGGGNEQFF.

CDR3 residues: CASSGTGQGSTDTQYF. The CDR3, as DNA: TGTGCCAGCAGTGGGACGGGACAGGGAAGCACAGATACGCAGTATTTT. J is TRBJ2-3 and V is TRBV6-1; 9 nucleotides agree with TRBD1. V dropped 4 bases and J dropped 0; count of bases not matched to a gene: 5. Germline CDR1 and CDR2: MNHNS and SASEGT. The CDR3 contains 16 residues.